Listed below are T cell receptor beta chains from one sample, sequenced in a study of spatial heterogeneity in lung cancer. MiXCR, run by TCRdb on the 5' RACE reads, gives a single entry per CDR3 protein. Of roughly 3,000 distinct CDR3 sequences detected, around an eighth appear once; the ten largest clones hold roughly 35%. The starting material was normal lung tissue next to the tumor, obtained at surgery. The receptors come from a male donor with early-stage non-small cell lung cancer. Both conserved end residues are part of each CDR3. Fields, in order: clone size, J gene, D gene, V gene, CDR3 DNA, CDR3 protein. D genes are given only for firm matches. Only some rows state a clone size, as once, few, many or a class for expanded clones.

many,TRBJ1-5,NA,TRBV20-1,TGCAGTGCTAGGCAGGGCCTCAATCAGCCCCAGCATTTT,CSARQGLNQPQHF
medium-sized,TRBJ1-1,NA,TRBV6-5,TGTGCCAGCAGTTATTCCGTCAGGGTATCATCCACTGAAGCTTTCTTT,CASSYSVRVSSTEAFF
medium-sized,TRBJ1-1,NA,TRBV5-1,TGCGCCAGCAGCTTGGAGCCAGGGGTGACTGAAGCTTTCTTT,CASSLEPGVTEAFF
medium-sized,TRBJ1-1,TRBD1,TRBV7-9,TGTGCCAGCAGCTTAGACAGGGGAGGTCCTGAAGCTTTCTTT,CASSLDRGGPEAFF
few,TRBJ2-1,NA,TRBV20-1,TGCAGTGCTAGAGAACGGACCCGCAATGAGCAGTTCTTC,CSARERTRNEQFF
many,TRBJ1-5,TRBD1,TRBV27,TGTGCCAGCAAGACAGGGGGTAAGCCCCAGCATTTT,CASKTGGKPQHF
many,TRBJ2-7,NA,TRBV25-1,TGTGCCAGCAGTGAATTATTCTTC,CASSELFF
many,TRBJ1-1,NA,TRBV14,TGTGCCAGCAGCCAAGATTTGAGTGGGGGCACTGAAGCTTTCTTT,CASSQDLSGGTEAFF
medium-sized,TRBJ2-3,NA,TRBV5-1,TGCGCCAGCAGCGAAGGGTCTTCTAGCACAGATACGCAGTATTTT,CASSEGSSSTDTQYF
many,TRBJ2-2,NA,TRBV3-1,TGTGCCAGCAGCCCATCCGGGACTCTGCGTACCGGGGAGCTGTTTTTT,CASSPSGTLRTGELFF
many,TRBJ2-3,NA,TRBV12-3/TRBV12-4,TGTGCCAGCAGTTTTGCTGATACGCAGTATTTT,CASSFADTQYF
NA,TRBJ2-1,TRBD1,TRBV7-9,TGTGCCAGCAGCGCAGCCGGGACAGGGGGACACAATGAGCAGTTCTTC,CASSAAGTGGHNEQFF
many,TRBJ1-3,NA,TRBV12-3/TRBV12-4,TGTGCCAGCAGTTTAGTCTCTGGAAACACCATATATTTT,CASSLVSGNTIYF
many,TRBJ2-1,NA,TRBV7-3,TGTGCCAGCAGCTTAAGCGGGAACAATGAGCAGTTCTTC,CASSLSGNNEQFF
medium-sized,TRBJ2-7,NA,TRBV13,TGTGCCAGCAGCTCCCAGGGGAAGGCCTACGAGCAGTACTTC,CASSSQGKAYEQYF
many,TRBJ2-3,TRBD2,TRBV4-3,TGCGCCAGCAGCCAAGATAGCGGGGGTCACACAGATACGCAGTATTTT,CASSQDSGGHTDTQYF
medium-sized,TRBJ2-5,TRBD1,TRBV20-1,TGCAGTGCTAGACTCACAGGGGGTGAGACCCAGTACTTC,CSARLTGGETQYF
many,TRBJ1-1,NA,TRBV5-1,TGCGCCAGCAGCTTGGACCAGGGTCACACTGAAGCTTTCTTT,CASSLDQGHTEAFF
many,TRBJ2-3,TRBD2,TRBV20-1,TGCAGTGCTCCCGGGACTAGCGCAGATACGCAGTATTTT,CSAPGTSADTQYF
medium-sized,TRBJ1-2,NA,TRBV3-1,TGTGCCAGCAGCCAAAGGGGGGCAGGGCGAGGCTACACCTTC,CASSQRGAGRGYTF
medium-sized,TRBJ2-3,NA,TRBV15,TGTGCCACCAGCAGAGAGGCGGGGAATACGCAGTATTTT,CATSREAGNTQYF
medium-sized,TRBJ2-1,TRBD2,TRBV28,TGTGCCACCCTTAGCGAGTCCCGAAGCGGGAGGGCCGTCAATGAGCAGTTCTTC,CATLSESRSGRAVNEQFF
NA,TRBJ1-1,NA,TRBV29-1,TGCAGCGTTGATCAGGGGACGAACACTGAAGCTTTCTTT,CSVDQGTNTEAFF
many,TRBJ1-6,TRBD1,TRBV5-1,TGCGCCAGCAGCTTGGGACAGGGAACTCCTGGGTCCCTCCACTTT,CASSLGQGTPGSLHF
medium-sized,TRBJ2-2,NA,TRBV6-4,TGTGCCAGCTCGAGGGGGTCGAGCACCGGGGAGCTGTTTTTT,CASSRGSSTGELFF
many,TRBJ1-4,TRBD1,TRBV28,TGTGCCAGCAGTTTAAGAGGGGGCGCGTCTAATGAAAAACTGTTTTTT,CASSLRGGASNEKLFF
NA,TRBJ2-1,NA,TRBV7-2,TGTGCCAGCAGCTTAGGTGGTGATCTGTACAATGAGCAGTTCTTC,CASSLGGDLYNEQFF
medium-sized,TRBJ2-5,NA,TRBV12-3/TRBV12-4,TGTGCCAGTACTATCGGCGGGGACGGTAAAGAGACCCAGTACTTC,CASTIGGDGKETQYF
few,TRBJ2-3,NA,TRBV24-1,TGTGCCACCAGTGTCCGCGATCGGGATACGCAGTATTTT,CATSVRDRDTQYF